This is a list of T cell receptor beta chains from one sample in a study of OX40 agonist ivuxolimab in advanced cancers. Clones were sequenced by immunoSEQ multiplex PCR, and TCRdb holds only the in-frame ones, with some missing. The sample has 25,000 to 35,000 clones, 80% seen once. The sample in question was CD4+ or CD8+ T cells sorted from blood, obtained in a trial of the OX40 agonist ivuxolimab. These TCRs come from an adult with an advanced solid tumor such as melanoma, head and neck, liver or kidney cancer. CDR3s include the opening cysteine and the closing phenylalanine or tryptophan. D genes are given only for firm matches. Only part of the rows carry a size: once, few, many, or a class if the clone is expanded.

clone_size d_call j_call v_call cdr3_aa cdr3_nt
. . TRBJ2-4 TRBV28 CASSFLTVPTKNIQYF TGTGCCAGCAGTTTTCTGACAGTACCGACCAAAAACATTCAGTACTTC
. . TRBJ2-3 TRBV19 CASSIRDTQYF TGTGCCAGTAGTATAAGAGATACGCAGTATTTT
. TRBD1 TRBJ1-4 TRBV14 CASSANRGPNEKLFF TGTGCCAGCAGCGCAAACAGGGGCCCTAATGAAAAACTGTTTTTT
once . TRBJ2-3 TRBV5-1 CASSPGVSTDTQYF TGCGCCAGCAGCCCGGGGGTTAGCACAGATACGCAGTATTTT
. . TRBJ1-2 TRBV2 CASSVVRTANYGYTF TGTGCCAGCAGTGTGGTTCGGACAGCCAACTATGGCTACACCTTC
. . TRBJ1-1 TRBV11-2 CASSLTLQAFF TGTGCCAGCAGCCTAACACTGCAGGCTTTCTTT
once . TRBJ2-1 TRBV1 CTSSRRLAGGRGEQFF TGCACCAGCAGCCGCCGACTAGCGGGGGGGCGGGGTGAGCAGTTCTTC
. . TRBJ2-3 TRBV6-1 CASRLRLRTDTQYF TGTGCCAGCAGATTGAGACTCCGCACAGATACGCAGTATTTT
. . TRBJ2-2 TRBV5-1 CASSPDTLNTGELFF TGCGCCAGCAGCCCGGACACGCTTAACACCGGGGAGCTGTTTTTT
. . TRBJ2-1 TRBV10-1 CASSEIAGSTYNEQFF TGCGCCAGCAGTGAGATTGCCGGGAGCACCTACAATGAGCAGTTCTTC
. TRBD2 TRBJ2-1 TRBV19 CASSKTGTSTDNEQFF TGTGCCAGTAGTAAAACCGGGACTAGCACCGACAATGAGCAGTTCTTC
. . TRBJ1-1 TRBV6-1 CATRVGDKNTEAFF TGTGCCACTCGGGTCGGGGACAAAAACACTGAAGCTTTCTTT
. . TRBJ1-1 TRBV7-6 CASRPQGNTEAFF TGTGCCAGCAGGCCTCAGGGTAACACTGAAGCTTTCTTT
. . TRBJ2-2 TRBV20-1 CSASTTGELFF TGCAGTGCTAGTACCACCGGGGAGCTGTTTTTT
. . TRBJ1-1 TRBV18 CASSPRGGNAEAFF TGTGCCAGCTCGCCCCGAGGGGGGAACGCTGAAGCTTTCTTT
. TRBD1 TRBJ2-7 TRBV5-4 CASSLAGQGNHEQYF TGTGCCAGCAGCTTGGCGGGACAGGGGAACCACGAGCAGTACTTC
. TRBD2 TRBJ2-3 TRBV2 CASSRSSGLAGGTDTQYF TGTGCCAGCAGTAGGAGTTCGGGACTAGCGGGAGGCACAGATACGCAGTATTTT
. . TRBJ2-1 TRBV29-1 CSVATIHNEQFF TGCAGCGTTGCTACCATACACAATGAGCAGTTCTTC
. . TRBJ1-5 TRBV30 CAWTKAGPKLPQHF TGTGCCTGGACGAAGGCAGGGCCTAAATTACCCCAGCATTTT
few TRBD1 TRBJ2-7 TRBV7-9 CASSSQGFEQYF TGTGCCAGCAGCTCACAGGGGTTCGAGCAGTACTTC
once TRBD1 TRBJ2-7 TRBV23-1 CASSQGTGLDGQYF TGCGCCAGCAGTCAAGGGACAGGGTTGGACGGGCAGTACTTC
. TRBD2 TRBJ2-7 TRBV6-1 CASMRGGGTYEQYF TGTGCCAGCATGCGGGGCGGGGGAACCTACGAGCAGTACTTC
. . TRBJ2-6 TRBV29-1 CSVEGPTRSGANVLTF TGCAGCGTTGAAGGACCTACTCGCTCTGGGGCCAACGTCCTGACTTTC
few . TRBJ1-2 TRBV4-1 CASSPTRVQFILGYTF TGCGCCAGCAGCCCAACTCGTGTACAGTTCATTCTCGGCTACACCTTC
. . TRBJ2-2 TRBV5-1 CASSLEPSINTGELFF TGCGCCAGCAGCTTGGAGCCCTCGATCAACACCGGGGAGCTGTTTTTT
. TRBD1 TRBJ1-1 TRBV7-6 CASSHGQDTEAFF TGTGCCAGCAGCCACGGACAGGACACTGAAGCTTTCTTT
. TRBD2 TRBJ2-1 TRBV5-1 CASSPRGTNNEQFF TGCGCCAGCAGCCCGCGGGGGACCAACAATGAGCAGTTCTTC
. . TRBJ2-5 TRBV7-6 CASSLAGPVETQYF TGTGCCAGCAGCTTAGCGGGCCCTGTGGAGACCCAGTACTTC
few . TRBJ1-2 TRBV13 CASKPTLGNGYTF .
. . TRBJ2-6 TRBV18 CASSEAPGANVLTF TGTGCCAGCTCAGAAGCCCCTGGGGCCAACGTCCTGACTTTC
. TRBD1 TRBJ2-7 TRBV5-1 CASSGQTGTYEQYF TGCGCCAGCAGCGGACAGACAGGGACCTACGAGCAGTACTTC
. TRBD2 TRBJ2-5 TRBV27 CASSPRTSGETQYF TGTGCCAGCAGTCCCCGGACTAGCGGCGAGACCCAGTACTTC
. . TRBJ2-1 TRBV11-2 CASSLAAASEQFF TGTGCCAGCAGCTTAGCGGCGGCTAGTGAGCAGTTCTTC
. . TRBJ2-5 TRBV5-5 CASTQGETQYF TGTGCCAGCACCCAGGGAGAGACCCAGTACTTC